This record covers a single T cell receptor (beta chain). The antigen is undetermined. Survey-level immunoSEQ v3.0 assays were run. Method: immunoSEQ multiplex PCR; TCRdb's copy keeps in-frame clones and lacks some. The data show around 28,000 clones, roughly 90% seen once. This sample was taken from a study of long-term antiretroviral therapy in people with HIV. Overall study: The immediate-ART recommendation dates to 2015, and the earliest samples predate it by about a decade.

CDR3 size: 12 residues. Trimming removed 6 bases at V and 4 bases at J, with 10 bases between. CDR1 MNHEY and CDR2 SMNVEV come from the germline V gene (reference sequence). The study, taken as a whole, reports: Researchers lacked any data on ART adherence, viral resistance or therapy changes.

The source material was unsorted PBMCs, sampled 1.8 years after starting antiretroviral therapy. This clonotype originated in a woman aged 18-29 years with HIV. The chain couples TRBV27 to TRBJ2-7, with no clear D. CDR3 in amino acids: CASSTSMYEQYF. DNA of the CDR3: TGTGCCAGCAGCACATCCATGTACGAGCAGTACTTC.